The clone carrying this TCR beta chain showed up just a few times. The germline CDR1 and CDR2 sequences are MNHEY and SMNVEV (reference sequence). This CDR3 is 17 amino acids long. V lost 4 bases and J 0 bases, leaving 13 bases between the germline ends. These data belong to a study of patients and donors after allogeneic stem cell transplantation. TCRdb reanalysed the RT-PCR reads using MiXCR and keeps one entry per CDR3 protein. The top ten clones hold around 10% of a sample with approximately 220,000 distinct CDR3 sequences, over 30% of them seen once. The sample was blood, either unsorted or a sorted T cell fraction (not recorded which). This chain uses TRBV27 with TRBJ1-6; the D gene is possibly TRBD1 (6 bases). This TCR derives from a human donor who was either an allogeneic HSCT recipient or a stem cell or donor lymphocyte infusion donor (not recorded which). It is not recorded whose cells these are; they may come from a transplant donor. CDR3 sequence: CASSSDRFSSYNSPLHF. DNA for the CDR3: TGTGCCAGCAGTTCCGACAGGTTTAGCTCCTATAATTCACCCCTCCACTTT.